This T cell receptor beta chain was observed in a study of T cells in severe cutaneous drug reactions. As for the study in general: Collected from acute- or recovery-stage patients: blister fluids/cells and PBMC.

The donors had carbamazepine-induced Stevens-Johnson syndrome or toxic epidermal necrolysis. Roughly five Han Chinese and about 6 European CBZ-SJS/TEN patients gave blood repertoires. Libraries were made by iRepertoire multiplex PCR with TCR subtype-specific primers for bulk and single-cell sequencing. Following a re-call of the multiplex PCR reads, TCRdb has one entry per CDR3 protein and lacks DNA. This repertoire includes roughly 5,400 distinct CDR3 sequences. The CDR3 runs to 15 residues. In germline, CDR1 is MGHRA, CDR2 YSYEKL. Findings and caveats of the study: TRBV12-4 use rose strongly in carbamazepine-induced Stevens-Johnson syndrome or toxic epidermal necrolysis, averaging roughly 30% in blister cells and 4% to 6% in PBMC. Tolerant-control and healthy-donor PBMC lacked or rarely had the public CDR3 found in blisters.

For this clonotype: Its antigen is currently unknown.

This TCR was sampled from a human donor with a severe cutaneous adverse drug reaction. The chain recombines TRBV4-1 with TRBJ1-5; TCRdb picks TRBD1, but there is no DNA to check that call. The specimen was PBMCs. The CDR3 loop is CASSPQGSSNQPQHF.